The entry below gives a single T cell receptor beta chain sequence along with its context. Methods used by the authors: Counts of nucleated cells, estimated from reference gene primer amplification, were obtained. Sequenced by immunoSEQ multiplex PCR; TCRdb stores in-frame clones only, minus some. V, J and clone size are those of that table, while D and trimming were read from the DNA. The table lists tens of thousands of clones, about four fifths of them singletons. This entry is derived from a study of blood T cell repertoires in COVID-19. Looking at the study overall: The United States, Italy and Spain were the sources of the acute and convalescent COVID-19 samples. In each case, the material was cDNA or gDNA derived from T cells, B-cell-depleted T cells, or PBMCs.

Germline loops: CDR1 SGHNT, CDR2 YYREEE (reference sequence). Trimming removed 2 bases from V and 8 bases from J, with 13 bases in between. The CDR3 extends over 13 amino acids. V usage is TRBV5-4 and J usage is TRBJ1-2; possibly TRBD1 for D (5 bases). The TCR comes from a man in his 70s with acute or convalescent COVID-19. The sequencing sample was made of peripheral blood. CDR3 sequence reads: CASSFGDSTGYTF. The CDR3 DNA follows: TGTGCCAGCAGCTTTGGGGACTCGACAGGCTACACCTTC.